This TCR beta chain was documented in a study of CD8+CD57+ T cells in acquired aplastic anemia. Study-level information: DNA per sorted CD4+ or CD8+ sample ranged about 0.19 to 30 ug, averaging roughly 3.2 ug. CD4+ cell libraries from healthy donors averaged approximately 10 million reads.

The study, taken as a whole, reports: Shared by patients and controls, fewer than 30 CD8+ CDR3s were abundant in patients. Any difference that existed in CD8+ Simpson's diversity between patients and controls was not significant.

Genomic DNA served as template for TCR beta VDJ and CDR3 profiling. Via MiXCR, TCRdb re-called the reads, giving one row per CDR3 protein. This sample yields some 150,000 distinct CDR3 sequences, of which 41% are seen a single time; 7.5% to 9.5% belongs to the top ten. The CDR3 runs to 15 residues. Germline loops: CDR1 SNHLY, CDR2 FYNNEI. V was cut by 4 bases and J by 5 bases, with 12 bases left in between. The sample holds many counts of this clonotype. The antigen remains undetermined. Material: sorted CD4+, CD8+, or CD8+CD57+ T cells (not recorded which) from PBMCs. This sequence was found in a human donor in good health, serving as a control. V gene TRBV2 combines with J gene TRBJ1-6; weak D call: TRBD1 (6 bases). The CDR3, as DNA: TGTGCCAGCAGTGCCGGGACACGTCATAATTCACCCCTCCACTTT. Translation gives CASSAGTRHNSPLHF.